The source of this TCR beta chain is a study of shared clonotypes between healthy human individuals (dated by TCRdb to between 2020 and 2021). At the level of the whole study: The cohort comprised a couple of women and a few men aged 18 to 49 years. For each donor, CD4 naive and CD4 memory were each given three plates, CD8 naive was given two plates, and CD8 memory was given one plate. The study deeply sequenced blood TCR repertoires of 5 or 6 healthy adults to estimate repertoire size and the extent of clonotype sharing between individuals. To increase sequencing depth and limit assay-specific biases, different laboratories used diverse techniques to prepare libraries and sequence TCR repertoires. Per donor, leukapheresis produced somewhere between about 0.94 and 9.5 billion PBMCs.

TCR CDR3 regions were amplified from genomic DNA by multiplex PCR using the deep immunoSEQ assay. For each cell subset, the extracted genomic DNA was distributed evenly across all wells of several immunoSEQ 96-well plates, and each plate served as one replicate. For sorted subsets, roughly 200 ng of genomic DNA, equivalent to some 30,000 T cell genomes, went into each replicate PCR. Purified libraries were measured with a Qubit 3.0 fluorometer, size-checked on a Bioanalyzer 2100, and measured again with the KAPA Library Quantification kit. Every immunoSEQ 96-well plate was sequenced on a separate single-read 150-cycle Illumina NextSeq 550 flow cell. The paper's processing steps were these. Because only junctional sequences without quality scores were contained in the immunoSEQ output, filtering matching that applied to full-length reads could not be performed. Sequences were annotated with PyIR, a Python wrapper for IgBLAST v1.9, and V/J genes and CDR3 were assigned using IMGT germline references. Reads were filtered out if the reads had weak V/J assignments (E-value above 1e-6), no CDR3, stop codons, out-of-frame junctions, or ambiguous translated residues. A V3J clonotype was defined by an identical inferred V gene, J gene, and CDR3 amino acid sequence. The percentage overlap between two repertoires was calculated by dividing the number of shared unique clonotypes by the size of the smaller repertoire. Three approaches were used to assess repertoire richness: RTK rarefaction, the Chao1 estimator, and Recon v2.1 estimates of unobserved clonotypes. OLGA was used to compute generation probabilities for all TCRbeta clonotypes that the gDNA method yielded from a few donors. Sourced from immuneACCESS, this table was stored by TCRdb with only in-frame sequences that have V and J called. A share of the clones is absent; for the studies checked, an unresolved V gene accounts for under half, and the remainder has no known explanation. Clone size and V and J calls were adopted from that table, with D and trimming inferred from the DNA. The sample includes 2,500,000 or so clones, with approximately 90% observed a single time. The top ten constitute 0.3% to 0.45% of the sample.

Points the paper makes about the study in general: Naive subsets generally had larger estimated clonotype richness than memory subsets. Roughly 5.2% of naive CD4, roughly 3.6% of naive CD8, roughly 2.4% of memory CD4, and approximately 0.39% of memory CD8 clonotypes were shared across several donors. The genetic and exposure-history diversity represented was limited by the small number of donors. Higher generation probabilities were observed for clonotypes shared by all four sorted-subset donors than for non-shared clonotypes. Only blood was sampled, and tissue TCR repertoires likely differ from those in blood. Incomplete sequencing was indicated by rarefaction of sorted-subset datasets, despite the large sequencing depth. Pairwise subsampling indicated that sequencing depth was expected to affect the degree of clonotype sharing among donors.

This clone was counted a few times. Its antigen is still unknown. Base qualities are missing; no much larger clone stands one base away. The CDR3 goes from the cysteine to the phenylalanine over 12 residues. Just CDR3 DNA is preserved here, 36 bases in frame from base 1. The germline V gene (reference sequence) provides CDR1 SEHNR and CDR2 FQNEAQ. The V and J ends are trimmed by 3 bases and 3 bases, leaving 5 bases between them. The donors were healthy, HIV-negative adults who had no recently reported acute infections or vaccinations. All donors were Caucasian adults living in Nashville, Tennessee, USA. CD4+ T cells were enriched by magnetic negative selection; naive cells were then positively selected on CD45RA, and the negative fraction formed the memory subset. Blood was collected by leukapheresis, and PBMCs were isolated by Ficoll-Histopaque density gradient centrifugation and then cryopreserved in liquid nitrogen vapor phase. Analytical flow cytometry was used to check the purity and quantity of each magnetically sorted T cell population. From each sorted fraction, genomic DNA was isolated and quantified by UV absorbance on a Nanodrop 2000c.

The sample taken for sequencing was naive CD4+ T cells from PBMCs. This specimen's cell subset or site label, interpreted: CD45RA+ positively selected. The V gene is TRBV7-9 and the J gene is TRBJ1-2; the D gene remains uncertain. This clonotype was sampled from a young man in good health. Some clones in this sample may be carry-over from other donors' samples. The CDR3 amino acid sequence is: CASSFADYGYTF. The sequenced DNA is TGTGCCAGCAGCTTTGCCGACTATGGCTACACCTTC. This CDR3, with the reference TRBV7-9 and TRBJ1-2 proteins standing in past its ends, gives the full variable domain DTGVSQNPRHKITKRGQNVTFRCDPISEHNRLYWYRQTLGQGPEFLTYFQNEAQLEKSRLLSDRFSAERPKGSFSTLEIQRTEQGDSAMYLCASSFADYGYTFGSGTRLTVV.